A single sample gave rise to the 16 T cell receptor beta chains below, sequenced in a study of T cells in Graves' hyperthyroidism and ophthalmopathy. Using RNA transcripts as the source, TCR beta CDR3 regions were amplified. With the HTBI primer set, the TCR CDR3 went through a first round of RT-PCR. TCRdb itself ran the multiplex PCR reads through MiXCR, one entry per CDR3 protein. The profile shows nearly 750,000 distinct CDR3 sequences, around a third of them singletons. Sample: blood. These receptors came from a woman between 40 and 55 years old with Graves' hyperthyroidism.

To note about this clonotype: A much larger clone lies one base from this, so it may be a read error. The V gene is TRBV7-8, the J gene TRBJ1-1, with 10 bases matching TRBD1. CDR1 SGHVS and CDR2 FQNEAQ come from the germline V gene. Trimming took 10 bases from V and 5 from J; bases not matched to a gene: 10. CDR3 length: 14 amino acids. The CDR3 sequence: CANSRQGAGTEAFF. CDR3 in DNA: TGTGCCAACAGTCGACAGGGGGCCGGTACTGAAGCTTTCTTT.

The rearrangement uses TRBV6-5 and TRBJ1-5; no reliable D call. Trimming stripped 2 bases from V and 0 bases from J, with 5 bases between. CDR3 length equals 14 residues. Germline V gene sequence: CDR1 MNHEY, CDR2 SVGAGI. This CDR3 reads CASSYKDSNQPQHF. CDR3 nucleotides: TGTGCCAGCAGTTACAAGGATAGCAATCAGCCCCAGCATTTT.

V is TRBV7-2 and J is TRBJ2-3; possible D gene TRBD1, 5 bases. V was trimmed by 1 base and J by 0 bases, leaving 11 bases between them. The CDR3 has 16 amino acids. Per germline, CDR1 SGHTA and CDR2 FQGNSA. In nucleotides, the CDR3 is TGTGCCAGCAGCTTAGGACGGACATCTAGCACAGATACGCAGTATTTT. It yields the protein CASSLGRTSSTDTQYF.

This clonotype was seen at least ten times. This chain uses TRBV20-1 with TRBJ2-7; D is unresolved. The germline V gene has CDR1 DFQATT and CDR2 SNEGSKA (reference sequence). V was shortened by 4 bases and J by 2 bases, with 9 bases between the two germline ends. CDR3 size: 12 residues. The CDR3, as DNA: TGCAGTGCTAAATTCGGAGCCTACGAGCAGTACTTC. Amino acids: CSAKFGAYEQYF.

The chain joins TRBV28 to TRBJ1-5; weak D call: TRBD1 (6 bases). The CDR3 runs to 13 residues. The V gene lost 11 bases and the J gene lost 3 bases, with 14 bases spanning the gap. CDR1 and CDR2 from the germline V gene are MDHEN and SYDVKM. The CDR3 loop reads CAARTGSNQPQHF. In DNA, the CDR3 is TGTGCCGCTCGTACAGGGTCCAATCAGCCCCAGCATTTT.

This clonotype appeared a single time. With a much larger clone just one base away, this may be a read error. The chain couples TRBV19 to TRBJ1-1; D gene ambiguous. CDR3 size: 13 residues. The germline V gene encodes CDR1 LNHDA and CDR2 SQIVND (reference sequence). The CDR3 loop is CASNWDVNTEALF. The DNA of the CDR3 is TGTGCCAGTAATTGGGATGTGAACACTGAAGCTCTCTTT.

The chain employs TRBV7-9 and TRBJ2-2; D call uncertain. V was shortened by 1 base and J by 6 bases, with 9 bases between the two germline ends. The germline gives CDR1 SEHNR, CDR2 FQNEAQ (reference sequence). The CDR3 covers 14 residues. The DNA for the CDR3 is TGTGCCAGCAGCTTAGATCCAACCCCCGGGGAGCTGTTTTTT. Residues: CASSLDPTPGELFF.

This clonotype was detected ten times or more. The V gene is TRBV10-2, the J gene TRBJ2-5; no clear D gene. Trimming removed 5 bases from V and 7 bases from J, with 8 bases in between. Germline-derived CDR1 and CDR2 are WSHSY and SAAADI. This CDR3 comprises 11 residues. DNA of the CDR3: TGCGCCAGCAGTCACGGTGGGACCCAGTACTTC. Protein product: CASSHGGTQYF.

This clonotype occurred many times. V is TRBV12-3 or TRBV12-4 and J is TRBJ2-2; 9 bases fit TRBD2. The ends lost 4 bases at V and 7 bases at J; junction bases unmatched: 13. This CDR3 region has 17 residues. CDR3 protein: CASSSLAGEGIDGELFF. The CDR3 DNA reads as TGTGCCAGCAGTTCGTTAGCGGGAGAAGGTATCGACGGGGAGCTGTTTTTT.

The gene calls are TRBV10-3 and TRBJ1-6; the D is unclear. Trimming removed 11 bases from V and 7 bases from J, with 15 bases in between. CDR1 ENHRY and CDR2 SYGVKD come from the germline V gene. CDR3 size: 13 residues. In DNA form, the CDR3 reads TGTGCCGGACGACACCTTCTCAATTCACCCCTCCACTTT. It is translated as CAGRHLLNSPLHF.

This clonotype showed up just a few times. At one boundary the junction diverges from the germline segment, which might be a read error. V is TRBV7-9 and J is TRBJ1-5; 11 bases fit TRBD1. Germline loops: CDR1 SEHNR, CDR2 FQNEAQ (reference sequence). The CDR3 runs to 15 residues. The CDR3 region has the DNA TGCGCCAGCAGCCAAGGACAGGGGGCTCATCAGCCCCAGCATTTT. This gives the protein CASSQGQGAHQPQHF.

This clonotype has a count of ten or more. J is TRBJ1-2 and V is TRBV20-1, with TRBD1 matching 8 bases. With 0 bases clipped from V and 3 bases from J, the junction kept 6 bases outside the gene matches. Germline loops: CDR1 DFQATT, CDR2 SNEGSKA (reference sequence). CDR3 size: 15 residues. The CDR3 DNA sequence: TGCAGTGCTAGAGATCTTGGGACAGGAGACTATGGCTACACCTTC. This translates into CSARDLGTGDYGYTF.

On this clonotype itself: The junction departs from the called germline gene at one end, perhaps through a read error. CDR3 bases: TGCGCCAGCAGCCAAAAAGCGGGATACTCCTACGAGCAGTACTTC. Its protein product is CASSQKAGYSYEQYF. The gene calls are TRBV7-9 and TRBJ2-7; TRBD2 agrees at 7 bases. CDR1 SEHNR and CDR2 FQNEAQ come from the germline V gene (reference sequence). The length of the CDR3 is 15 residues.

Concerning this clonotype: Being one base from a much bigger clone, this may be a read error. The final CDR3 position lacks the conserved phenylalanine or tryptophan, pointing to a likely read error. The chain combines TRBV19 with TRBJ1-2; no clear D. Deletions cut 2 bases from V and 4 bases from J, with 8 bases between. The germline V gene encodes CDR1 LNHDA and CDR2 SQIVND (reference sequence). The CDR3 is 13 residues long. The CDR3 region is CASSIPRIYGYTL. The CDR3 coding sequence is TGTGCCAGTAGTATACCCAGGATCTATGGCTACACCCTC.

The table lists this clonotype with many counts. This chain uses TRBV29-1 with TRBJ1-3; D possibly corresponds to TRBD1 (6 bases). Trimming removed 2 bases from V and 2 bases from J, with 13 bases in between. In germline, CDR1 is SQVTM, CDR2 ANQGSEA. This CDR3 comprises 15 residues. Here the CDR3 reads CSVETLGATGNTIYF. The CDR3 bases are TGCAGCGTTGAAACCTTGGGGGCTACTGGAAACACCATATATTTT. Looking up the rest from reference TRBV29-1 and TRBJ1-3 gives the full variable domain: SAVISQKPSRDICQRGTSLTIQCQVDSQVTMMFWYRQQPGQSLTLIATANQGSEATYESGFVIDKFPISRPNLTFSTLTVSNMSPEDSSIYLCSVETLGATGNTIYFGEGSWLTVV.

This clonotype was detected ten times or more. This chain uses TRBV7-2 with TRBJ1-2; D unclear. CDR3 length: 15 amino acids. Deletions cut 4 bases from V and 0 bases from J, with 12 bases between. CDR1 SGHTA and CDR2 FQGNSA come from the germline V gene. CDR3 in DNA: TGTGCCAGCAGCTCCAGCGTACTAGCTAACTATGGCTACACCTTC. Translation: CASSSSVLANYGYTF.